The 13 T cell receptor beta chains below all came from one sample that was sequenced in a study of blood T cell repertoires in COVID-19. TCRdb's copy holds only in-frame clones and misses some; the assay was immunoSEQ multiplex PCR. The sample consists of 120,000 to 150,000 clones, approximately 88% of them appearing once. Sequenced material: peripheral blood. Receptors originate from a man in his sixties with active or convalescent COVID-19.

The chain combines TRBV7-6 with TRBJ2-5, with a tentative D call TRBD1 (6 bases). Germline CDR1 and CDR2: SGHVS and FNYEAQ. This CDR3 contains 14 residues. V lost 5 bases and J 5 bases, leaving 15 bases between the germline ends. CDR3 sequence (DNA): TGTGCCAGCAGCGACCGACAGGTGGGGGAGACCCAGTACTTC. It specifies CASSDRQVGETQYF.

V usage is TRBV5-1 and J usage is TRBJ1-4; TRBD1 matches 9 bases. The V and J ends lost 4 bases and 3 bases, in that order; junction bases with no gene match: 4. CDR1 and CDR2 (germline): SGHRS, YFSETQ. CDR3 size: 15 residues. The CDR3: CASSIQGAANEKLFF. DNA for the CDR3: TGCGCCAGCAGCATACAGGGGGCTGCTAATGAAAAACTGTTTTTT.

The V call is TRBV11-2, the J call TRBJ2-3, with D possibly TRBD2 on 5 matching bases. In germline, CDR1 is SGHAT, CDR2 FQNNGV. With 2 bases removed from V and 5 bases from J, the gap between germline ends came to 14 bases. The CDR3 is made up of 15 amino acids. Here the CDR3 DNA reads TGTGCCAGCAGCTTAAGGCCAGACTACCGAGATACGCAGTATTTT. This encodes CASSLRPDYRDTQYF.

The chain joins TRBV2 to TRBJ1-2; 9 bases align to TRBD1. V was pared by 7 bases and J by 4 bases, with 4 bases of the junction left unmatched. This CDR3 has 13 amino acids. CDR1 and CDR2 (germline): SNHLY, FYNNEI. For the CDR3, the DNA is TGTGCCAGCAACGGACAGGGGATCTATGGCTACACCTTC. It encodes CASNGQGIYGYTF.

This chain connects TRBV28 to TRBJ1-4; D may be TRBD1 (6 bases). The ends were cut back, 7 bases at V and 4 bases at J, with 19 bases in the middle. The CDR3 spans 16 residues. The germline V gene encodes CDR1 MDHEN and CDR2 SYDVKM. The DNA for the CDR3 is TGTGCCAGCAACTACCCTGGGGGGGGGCTTAATGAAAAACTGTTTTTT. Translated, it gives CASNYPGGGLNEKLFF.

This clone is a singleton in its sample. This sequence joins TRBV5-6 and TRBJ2-7, with D unresolved. CDR1 SGHDT and CDR2 YYEEEE come from the germline V gene. There are 14 residues in the CDR3. The ends were cut back, 1 base at V and 4 bases at J, with 12 bases in the middle. The CDR3: CASSLNGNSYEQYF. The CDR3 region has the DNA TGTGCCAGCAGCTTGAATGGCAATTCGTACGAGCAGTACTTC.

V is TRBV11-2 and J is TRBJ2-2, with D hard to call. The CDR3 is 13 amino acids. CDR1 and CDR2 from the germline V gene are SGHAT and FQNNGV. Trimming removed 0 bases at V and 8 bases at J, with 7 bases between. The CDR3 loop reads CASSLESSGELFF. In nucleotides, the CDR3 is TGTGCCAGCAGCTTAGAATCGAGTGGGGAGCTGTTTTTT.

The chain links TRBV3-1 (or the pseudogene TRBV3-2) to TRBJ2-1; 10 bases line up with TRBD2. V lost 2 bases to trimming and J lost 3 bases; unmatched junction nucleotides: 7. CDR1 is LGHDT, CDR2 YNNKEL, per germline (reference sequence). This CDR3 comprises 17 residues. The CDR3 sequence is CASSQLSRTSGYNEQFF. CDR3 in DNA: TGTGCCAGCAGCCAACTGTCTAGGACTAGCGGCTACAATGAGCAGTTCTTC.

The V call is TRBV28, the J call TRBJ2-5; perhaps TRBD1 as D (6 bases). Germline assignment: CDR1 MDHEN and CDR2 SYDVKM. V lost 5 bases and J lost 1, with 11 bases in between. CDR3 size: 14 residues. The DNA of the CDR3 is TGTGCCAGCAGTAACCGGGACACCCAAGAGACCCAGTACTTC. Translating gives CASSNRDTQETQYF.

This chain uses TRBV5-1 with TRBJ2-2; 9 nucleotides match TRBD1. V was pared by 4 bases and J by 6 bases, with 10 bases of the junction left unmatched. This CDR3 is built from 16 residues. The germline V gene encodes CDR1 SGHRS and CDR2 YFSETQ. CDR3 region: CASSLRDRVGAGELFF. The CDR3 DNA sequence: TGCGCCAGCAGCCTCCGGGACAGGGTAGGCGCCGGGGAGCTGTTTTTT.

The gene calls are TRBV9 and TRBJ2-1; the match to TRBD2 covers 8 bases. Looked up from germline, CDR1 is SGDLS and CDR2 is YYNGEE. The V gene end was trimmed by 3 bases and the J gene end by 8 bases; junction bases not matched to a gene: 19. The CDR3 loop spans 18 amino acids. The CDR3 DNA reads TGTGCCAGCAGCGATCCCTCAGGGGCGGGAGGCCCCTTGTATGAGCAGTTCTTC. This codes for CASSDPSGAGGPLYEQFF.

The chain uses TRBV6-1 and TRBJ1-6; the D gene is possibly TRBD1 (5 bases). This CDR3 has 14 residues. Germline CDR1 is MNHNS and CDR2 is SASEGT. Trimming pared 0 bases from V and 11 bases from J, leaving 11 bases between. CDR3 DNA: TGTGCCAGCAGTGAAGCGCAGGGTAGGACACCCCTCCACTTT. Translation gives CASSEAQGRTPLHF.

The chain recombines TRBV11-2 with TRBJ2-2; 7 nucleotides line up with TRBD2. Germline V CDR1 and CDR2: SGHAT, FQNNGV. The CDR3 has 17 residues. V was clipped by 1 base and J by 8 bases; unmatched bases: 13. CDR3 sequence: CASSLALLATPGGELFF. CDR3 DNA sequence: TGTGCCAGCAGCTTAGCCCTACTAGCGACCCCGGGGGGGGAGCTGTTTTTT. Full variable domain (remainder filled in from reference TRBV11-2 and TRBJ2-2): EAGVAQSPRYKIIEKRQSVAFWCNPISGHATLYWYQQILGQGPKLLIQFQNNGVVDDSQLPKDRFSAERLKGVDSTLKIQPAKLEDSAVYLCASSLALLATPGGELFFGEGSRLTVL.